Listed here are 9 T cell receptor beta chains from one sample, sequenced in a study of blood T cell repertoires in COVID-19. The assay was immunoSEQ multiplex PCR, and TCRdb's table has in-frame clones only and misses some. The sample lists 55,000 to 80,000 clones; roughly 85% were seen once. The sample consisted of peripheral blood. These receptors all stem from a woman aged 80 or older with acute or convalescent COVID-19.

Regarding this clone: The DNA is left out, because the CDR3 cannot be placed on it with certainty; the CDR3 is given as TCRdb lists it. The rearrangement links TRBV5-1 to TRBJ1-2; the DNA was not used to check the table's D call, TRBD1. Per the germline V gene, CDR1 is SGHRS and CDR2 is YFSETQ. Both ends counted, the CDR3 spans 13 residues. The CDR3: CASSLSSVGAGTF.

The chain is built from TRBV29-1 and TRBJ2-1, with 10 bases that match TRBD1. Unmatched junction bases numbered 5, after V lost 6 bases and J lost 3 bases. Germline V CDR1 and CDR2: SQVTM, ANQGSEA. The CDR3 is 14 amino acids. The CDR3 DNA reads TGCAGCGTAGACCGGGACAGGGGCTACAATGAGCAGTTCTTC. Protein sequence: CSVDRDRGYNEQFF.

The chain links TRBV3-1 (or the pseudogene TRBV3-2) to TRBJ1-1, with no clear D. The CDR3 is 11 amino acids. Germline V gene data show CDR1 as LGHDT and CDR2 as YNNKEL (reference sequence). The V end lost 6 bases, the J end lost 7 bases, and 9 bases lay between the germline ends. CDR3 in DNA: TGTGCCAGCAGTCAGTTAAATGAAGCTTTCTTT. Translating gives CASSQLNEAFF.

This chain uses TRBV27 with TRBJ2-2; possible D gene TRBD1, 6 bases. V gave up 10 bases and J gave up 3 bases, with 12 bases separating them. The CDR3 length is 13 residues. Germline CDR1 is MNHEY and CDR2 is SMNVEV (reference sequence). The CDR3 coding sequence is TGTGCCACGTCCCACAGGGACACCGGGGAGCTGTTTTTT. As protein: CATSHRDTGELFF.

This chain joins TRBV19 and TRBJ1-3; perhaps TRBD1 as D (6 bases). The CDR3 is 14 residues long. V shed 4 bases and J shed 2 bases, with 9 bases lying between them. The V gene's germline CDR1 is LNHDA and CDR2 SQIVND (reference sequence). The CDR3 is CASSTQGPGNTIYF. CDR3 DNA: TGTGCCAGTAGTACCCAGGGGCCTGGAAACACCATATATTTT.

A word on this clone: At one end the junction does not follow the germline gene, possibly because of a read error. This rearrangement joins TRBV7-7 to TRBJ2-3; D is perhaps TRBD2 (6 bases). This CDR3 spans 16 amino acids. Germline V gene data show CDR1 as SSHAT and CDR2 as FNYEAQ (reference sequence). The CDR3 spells CASSLGDTGVADTQYF. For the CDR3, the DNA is TGTGCTAGCAGCTTAGGAGACACGGGGGTTGCAGATACGCAGTATTTT.

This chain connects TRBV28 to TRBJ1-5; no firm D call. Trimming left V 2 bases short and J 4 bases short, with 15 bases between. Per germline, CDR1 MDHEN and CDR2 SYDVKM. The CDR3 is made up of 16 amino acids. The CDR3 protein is CASSLPPGNSNQPQHF. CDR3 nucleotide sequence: TGTGCCAGCAGTTTACCCCCGGGGAATTCGAATCAGCCCCAGCATTTT.

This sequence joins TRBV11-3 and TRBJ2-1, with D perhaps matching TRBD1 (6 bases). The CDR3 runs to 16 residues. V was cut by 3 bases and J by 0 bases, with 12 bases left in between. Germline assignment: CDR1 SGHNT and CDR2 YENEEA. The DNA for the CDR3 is TGTGCCAGCAGCTTCGGACAGAGTTTCTCCTACAATGAGCAGTTCTTC. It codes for CASSFGQSFSYNEQFF.

Written as DNA, the CDR3 is TGTGCCAGCAGCTCGTTCGGGACAGGGCCCCATCAGCCCCAGCATTTT. Its translation is CASSSFGTGPHQPQHF. The chain employs TRBV7-9 and TRBJ1-5; 9 bases agree with TRBD1. The CDR3 contains 16 residues. Per the germline V gene, CDR1 is SEHNR and CDR2 is FQNEAQ (reference sequence). The ends lost 4 bases at V and 5 bases at J; junction bases unmatched: 9.